Reported below is one T cell receptor beta chain. The data belong to a study of blood T cell repertoires in COVID-19. About the study: T cells, B-cell-depleted T cells, or PBMCs provided the cDNA or gDNA that served as material.

Trimming took off 6 bases at V and 4 bases at J, with 16 bases between the two ends. The CDR3 covers 15 residues. Germline assignment: CDR1 MNHEY and CDR2 SMNVEV (reference sequence). Enrollment of patients from Seattle took place during active infection, with longitudinal follow-up. Assay: immunoSEQ multiplex PCR; the TCRdb copy retains only in-frame clones and omits some. The sample lists some 260,000 clones, around 89% seen once, with just under 6.5% in the top ten. The sequenced sample was peripheral blood. The clonotype was recovered from a woman in her twenties or thirties with COVID-19, enrolled during active disease. The chain links TRBV27 to TRBJ1-5; D is perhaps TRBD1 (5 bases). CDR3 sequence: CASRPLFGTNQPQHF. The CDR3 bases are TGTGCCAGCAGGCCCTTGTTCGGGACTAATCAGCCCCAGCATTTT.